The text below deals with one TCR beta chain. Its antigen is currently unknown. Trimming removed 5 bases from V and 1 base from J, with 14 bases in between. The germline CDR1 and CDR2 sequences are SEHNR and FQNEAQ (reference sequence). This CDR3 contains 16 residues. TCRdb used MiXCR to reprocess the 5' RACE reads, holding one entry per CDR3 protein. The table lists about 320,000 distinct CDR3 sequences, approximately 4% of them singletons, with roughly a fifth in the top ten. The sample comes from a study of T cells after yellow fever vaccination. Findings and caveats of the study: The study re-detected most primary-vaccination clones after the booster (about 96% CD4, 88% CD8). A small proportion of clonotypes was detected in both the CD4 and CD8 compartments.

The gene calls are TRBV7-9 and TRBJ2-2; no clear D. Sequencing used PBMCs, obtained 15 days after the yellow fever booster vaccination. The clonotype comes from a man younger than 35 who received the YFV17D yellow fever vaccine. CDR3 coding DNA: TGTGCCAGCAGCCTCCCCCCGCGTAGGAACACCGGGGAGCTGTTTTTT. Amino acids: CASSLPPRRNTGELFF. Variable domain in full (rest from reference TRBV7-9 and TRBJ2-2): DTGVSQNPRHKITKRGQNVTFRCDPISEHNRLYWYRQTLGQGPEFLTYFQNEAQLEKSRLLSDRFSAERPKGSFSTLEIQRTEQGDSAMYLCASSLPPRRNTGELFFGEGSRLTVL.